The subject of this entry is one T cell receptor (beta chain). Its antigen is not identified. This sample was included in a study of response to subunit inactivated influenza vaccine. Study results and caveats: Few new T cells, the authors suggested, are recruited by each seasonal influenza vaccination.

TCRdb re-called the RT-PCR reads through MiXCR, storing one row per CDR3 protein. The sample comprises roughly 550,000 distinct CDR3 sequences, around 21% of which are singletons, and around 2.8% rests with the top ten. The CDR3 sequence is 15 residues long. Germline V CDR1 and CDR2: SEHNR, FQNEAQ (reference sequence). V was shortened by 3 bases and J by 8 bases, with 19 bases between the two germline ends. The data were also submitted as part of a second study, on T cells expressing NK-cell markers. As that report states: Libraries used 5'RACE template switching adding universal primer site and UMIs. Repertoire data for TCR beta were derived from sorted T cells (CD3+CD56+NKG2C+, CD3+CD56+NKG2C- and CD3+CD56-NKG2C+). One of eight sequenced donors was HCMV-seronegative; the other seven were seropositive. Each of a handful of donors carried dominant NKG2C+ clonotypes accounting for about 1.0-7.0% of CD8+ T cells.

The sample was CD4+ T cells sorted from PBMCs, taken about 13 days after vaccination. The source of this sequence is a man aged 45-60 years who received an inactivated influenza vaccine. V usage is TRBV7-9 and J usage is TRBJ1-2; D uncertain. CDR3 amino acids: CASSLGGGHEEGYTF. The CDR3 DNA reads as TGTGCCAGCAGCTTGGGTGGTGGCCACGAGGAGGGCTACACCTTC.